These 4 T cell receptor beta chains were all obtained from the same sample, sequenced in a study of T cell repertoires in aging, cancer and after chemotherapy. TCR beta rearrangements were amplified from peripheral blood genomic DNA. Multiplex touch-down PCR with TRB-A/B primers amplified rearranged V-D-J TRB sequences. TCRdb re-derived calls from the multiplex PCR reads in MiXCR, one entry per CDR3 protein. The repertoire holds some 8,500 distinct CDR3 sequences, with roughly 39% as singletons. The source material was blood. Receptor source: a human donor with a solid tumor.

The chain links TRBV6-5 to TRBJ1-1; no clear D. CDR3 length: 13 residues. V lost 2 bases, J lost 3 bases, and 7 bases lay in between. Looked up from germline, CDR1 is MNHEY and CDR2 is SVGAGI. The CDR3 here is CASSYGKDTEAFF. The CDR3 DNA reads TGTGCCAGCAGTTACGGGAAAGACACTGAAGCTTTCTTT.

This clonotype was seen more than once but under ten times. This CDR3 is CASSLARASGSVETQYF. CDR3 DNA: TGTGCCAGCAGCTTAGCGAGAGCTAGCGGGAGTGTAGAGACCCAGTACTTC. This chain uses TRBV7-6 with TRBJ2-5; 10 bases map to TRBD2. V dropped 0 bases and J dropped 4; count of bases not matched to a gene: 8. The germline V gene has CDR1 SGHVS and CDR2 FNYEAQ. CDR3 length equals 17 residues.

The chain recombines TRBV13 with TRBJ2-1; 9 bases line up with TRBD2. The CDR3 runs to 16 residues. V lost 5 bases and J lost 3; bases outside the gene matches: 8. Germline loops: CDR1 PRHDT, CDR2 FYEKMQ (reference sequence). CDR3 bases: TGTGCCAGCAGCCCAAAGCGGGAGGTCCTCTACAATGAGCAGTTCTTC. The encoded protein is CASSPKREVLYNEQFF.

This chain connects TRBV18 to TRBJ2-5; D possibly corresponds to TRBD2 (6 bases). The germline V gene encodes CDR1 KGHSH and CDR2 LQKENI. The CDR3 has 15 residues. V was clipped by 3 bases and J by 5 bases, with 16 bases between them. This CDR3 reads CASSPPSDGGETQYF. In DNA, the CDR3 is TGTGCCAGCTCACCCCCCTCGGATGGGGGGGAGACCCAGTACTTC.